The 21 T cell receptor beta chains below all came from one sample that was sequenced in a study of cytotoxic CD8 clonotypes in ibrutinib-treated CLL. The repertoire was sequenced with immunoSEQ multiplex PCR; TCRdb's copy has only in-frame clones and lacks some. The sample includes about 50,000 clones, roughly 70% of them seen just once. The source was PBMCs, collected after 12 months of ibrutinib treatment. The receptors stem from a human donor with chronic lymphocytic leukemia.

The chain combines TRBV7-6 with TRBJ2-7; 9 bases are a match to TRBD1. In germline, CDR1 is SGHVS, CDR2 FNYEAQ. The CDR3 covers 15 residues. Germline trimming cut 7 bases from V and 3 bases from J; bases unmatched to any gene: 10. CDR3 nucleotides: TGTGCCAGCAAATTGGACAGGGGACCTCTCTACGAGCAGTACTTC. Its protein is CASKLDRGPLYEQYF.

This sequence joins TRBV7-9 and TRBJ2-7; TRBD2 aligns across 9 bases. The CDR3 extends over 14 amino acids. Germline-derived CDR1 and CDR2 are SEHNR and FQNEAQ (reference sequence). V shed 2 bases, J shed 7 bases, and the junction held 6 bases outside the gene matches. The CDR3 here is CASSLWREGEEQYF. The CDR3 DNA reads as TGTGCCAGCAGCTTATGGCGGGAGGGAGAAGAGCAGTACTTC. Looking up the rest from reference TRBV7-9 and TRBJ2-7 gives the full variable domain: DTGVSQNPRHKITKRGQNVTFRCDPISEHNRLYWYRQTLGQGPEFLTYFQNEAQLEKSRLLSDRFSAERPKGSFSTLEIQRTEQGDSAMYLCASSLWREGEEQYFGPGTRLTVT.

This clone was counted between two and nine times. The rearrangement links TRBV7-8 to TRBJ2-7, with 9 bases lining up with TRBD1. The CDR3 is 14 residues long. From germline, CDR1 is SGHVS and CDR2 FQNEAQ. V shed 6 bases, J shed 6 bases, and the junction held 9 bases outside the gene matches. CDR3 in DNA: TGTGCCAGCAGAAATACAGGGGGCGACTTCGAGCAGTACTTC. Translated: CASRNTGGDFEQYF.

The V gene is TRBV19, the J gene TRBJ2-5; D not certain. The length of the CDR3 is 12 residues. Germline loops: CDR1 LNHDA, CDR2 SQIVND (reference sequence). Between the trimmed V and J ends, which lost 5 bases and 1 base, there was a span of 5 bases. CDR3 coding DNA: TGTGCCAGTAGTGATGTCCAAGAGACCCAGTACTTC. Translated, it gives CASSDVQETQYF. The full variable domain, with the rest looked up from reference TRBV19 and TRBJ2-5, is DGGITQSPKYLFRKEGQNVTLSCEQNLNHDAMYWYRQDPGQGLRLIYYSQIVNDFQKGDIAEGYSVSREKKESFPLTVTSAQKNPTAFYLCASSDVQETQYFGPGTRLLVL.

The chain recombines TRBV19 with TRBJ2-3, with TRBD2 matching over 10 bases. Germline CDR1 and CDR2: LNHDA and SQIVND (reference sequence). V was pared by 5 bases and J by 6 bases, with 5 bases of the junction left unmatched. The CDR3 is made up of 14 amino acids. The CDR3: CASSGLAVQDTQYF. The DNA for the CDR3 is TGTGCCAGTAGTGGACTAGCGGTTCAGGATACGCAGTATTTT.

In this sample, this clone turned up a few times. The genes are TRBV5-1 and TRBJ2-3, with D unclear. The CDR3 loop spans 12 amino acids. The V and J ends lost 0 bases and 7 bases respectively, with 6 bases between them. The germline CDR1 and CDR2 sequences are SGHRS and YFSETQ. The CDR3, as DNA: TGCGCCAGCAGCTTGGTTGGTAATACGCAGTATTTT. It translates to CASSLVGNTQYF. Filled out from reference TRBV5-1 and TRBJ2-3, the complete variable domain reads KAGVTQTPRYLIKTRGQQVTLSCSPISGHRSVSWYQQTPGQGLQFLFEYFSETQRNKGNFPGRFSGRQFSNSRSEMNVSTLELGDSALYLCASSLVGNTQYFGPGTRLTVL.

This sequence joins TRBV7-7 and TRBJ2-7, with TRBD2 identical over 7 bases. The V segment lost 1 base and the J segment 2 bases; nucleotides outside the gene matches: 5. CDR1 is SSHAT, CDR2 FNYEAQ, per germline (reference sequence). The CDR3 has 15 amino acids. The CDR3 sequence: CASSLGGSGTYEQYF. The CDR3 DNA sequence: TGTGCCAGCAGCTTAGGCGGGAGCGGGACCTACGAGCAGTACTTC. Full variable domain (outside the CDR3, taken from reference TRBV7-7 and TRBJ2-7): GAGVSQSPRYKVTKRGQDVTLRCDPISSHATLYWYQQALGQGPEFLTYFNYEAQPDKSGLPSDRFSAERPEGSISTLTIQRTEQRDSAMYRCASSLGGSGTYEQYFGPGTRLTVT.

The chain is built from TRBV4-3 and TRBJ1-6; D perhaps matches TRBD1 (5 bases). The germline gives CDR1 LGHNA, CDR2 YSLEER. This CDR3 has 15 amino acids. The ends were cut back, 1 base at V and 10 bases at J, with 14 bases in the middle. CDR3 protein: CASSQGQGGFSPLHF. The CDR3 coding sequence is TGCGCCAGCAGCCAAGGGCAGGGAGGGTTCTCACCCCTCCACTTT.

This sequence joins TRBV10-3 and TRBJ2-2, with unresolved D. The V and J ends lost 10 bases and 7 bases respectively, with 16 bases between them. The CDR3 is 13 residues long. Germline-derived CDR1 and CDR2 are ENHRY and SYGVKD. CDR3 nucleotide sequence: TGTGCCACCATACCCAGCGTGGGCGGGGAGCTGTTTTTT. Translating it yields CATIPSVGGELFF.

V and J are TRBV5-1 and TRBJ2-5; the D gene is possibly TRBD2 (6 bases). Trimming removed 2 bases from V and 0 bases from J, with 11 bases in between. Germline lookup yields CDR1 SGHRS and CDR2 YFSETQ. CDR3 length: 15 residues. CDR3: CASSFPRGNQETQYF. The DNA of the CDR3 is TGCGCCAGCAGCTTTCCTCGCGGGAACCAAGAGACCCAGTACTTC.

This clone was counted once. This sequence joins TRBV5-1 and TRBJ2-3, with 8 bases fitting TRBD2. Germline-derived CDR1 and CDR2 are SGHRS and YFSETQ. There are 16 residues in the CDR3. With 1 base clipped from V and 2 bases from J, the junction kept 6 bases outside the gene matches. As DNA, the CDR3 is TGCGCCAGCAGCTTGAGAATAGCGGGATTCACAGATACGCAGTATTTT. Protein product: CASSLRIAGFTDTQYF.

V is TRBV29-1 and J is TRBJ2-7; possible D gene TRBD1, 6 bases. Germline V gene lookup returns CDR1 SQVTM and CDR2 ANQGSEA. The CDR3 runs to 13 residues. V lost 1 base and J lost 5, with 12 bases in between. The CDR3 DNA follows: TGCAGCGTTGAAGCCAGGGGTACTCACGAGCAGTACTTC. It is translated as CSVEARGTHEQYF.

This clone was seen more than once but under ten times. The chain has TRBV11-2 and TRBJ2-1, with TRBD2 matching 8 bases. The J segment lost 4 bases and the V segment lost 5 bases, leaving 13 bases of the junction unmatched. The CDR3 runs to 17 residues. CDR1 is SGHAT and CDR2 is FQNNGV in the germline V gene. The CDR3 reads CASSPSLGLDIYNEQFF. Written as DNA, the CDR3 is TGTGCCAGCAGCCCCAGCCTGGGACTAGATATTTACAATGAGCAGTTCTTC.

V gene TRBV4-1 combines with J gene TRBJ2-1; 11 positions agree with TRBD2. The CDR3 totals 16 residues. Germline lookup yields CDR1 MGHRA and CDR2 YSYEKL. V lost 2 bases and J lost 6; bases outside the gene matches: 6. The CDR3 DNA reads TGCGCCAGCAGCCAAAAACTAGCGGGAGTTTCCAATGAGCAGTTCTTC. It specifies CASSQKLAGVSNEQFF.

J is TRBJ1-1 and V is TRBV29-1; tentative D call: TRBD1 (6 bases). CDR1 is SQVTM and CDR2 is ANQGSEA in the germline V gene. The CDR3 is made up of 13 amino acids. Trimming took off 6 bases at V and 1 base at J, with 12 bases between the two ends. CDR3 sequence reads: CSVWTAKNTEAFF. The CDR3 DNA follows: TGCAGCGTCTGGACAGCCAAGAACACTGAAGCTTTCTTT.

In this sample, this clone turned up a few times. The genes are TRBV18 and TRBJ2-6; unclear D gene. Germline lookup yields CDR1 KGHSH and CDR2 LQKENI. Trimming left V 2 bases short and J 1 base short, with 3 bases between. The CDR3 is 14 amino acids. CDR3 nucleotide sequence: TGTGCCAGCTCACCAGGATCTGGGGCCAACGTCCTGACTTTC. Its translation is CASSPGSGANVLTF.

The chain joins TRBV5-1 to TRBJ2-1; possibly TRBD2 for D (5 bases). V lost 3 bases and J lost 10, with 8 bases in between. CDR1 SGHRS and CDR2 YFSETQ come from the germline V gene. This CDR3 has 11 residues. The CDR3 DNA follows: TGCGCCAGCAGCTGGTTAGCGGAGCAGTTCTTC. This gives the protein CASSWLAEQFF.

As DNA, the CDR3 is TGTGCCAGCACTCCTATATTGGGGGGACACTACGAGCAGTACTTC. Amino acids: CASTPILGGHYEQYF. This chain connects TRBV6-5 to TRBJ2-7; D tentatively reads TRBD1 or TRBD2 (6 bases each). Germline lookup yields CDR1 MNHEY and CDR2 SVGAGI. V was clipped by 7 bases and J by 3 bases, with 19 bases between them. The CDR3 extends over 15 amino acids.

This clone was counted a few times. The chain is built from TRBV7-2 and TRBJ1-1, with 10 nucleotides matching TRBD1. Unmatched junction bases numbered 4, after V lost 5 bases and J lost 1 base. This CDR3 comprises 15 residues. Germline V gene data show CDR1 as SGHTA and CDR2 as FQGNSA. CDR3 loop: CASSPWTGGNTEAFF. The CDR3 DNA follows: TGTGCCAGCAGCCCGTGGACAGGGGGGAACACTGAAGCTTTCTTT.

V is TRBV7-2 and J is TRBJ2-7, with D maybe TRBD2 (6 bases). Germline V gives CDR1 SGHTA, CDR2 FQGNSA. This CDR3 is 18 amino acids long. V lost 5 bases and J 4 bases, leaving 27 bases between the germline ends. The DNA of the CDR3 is TGTGCCAGCAGCCGTAAGGGGACTTCGGGGCGCGTAGCATACGAGCAGTACTTC. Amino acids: CASSRKGTSGRVAYEQYF. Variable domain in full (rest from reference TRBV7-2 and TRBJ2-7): GAGVSQSPSNKVTEKGKDVELRCDPISGHTALYWYRQSLGQGLEFLIYFQGNSAPDKSGLPSDRFSAERTGGSVSTLTIQRTQQEDSAVYLCASSRKGTSGRVAYEQYFGPGTRLTVT.

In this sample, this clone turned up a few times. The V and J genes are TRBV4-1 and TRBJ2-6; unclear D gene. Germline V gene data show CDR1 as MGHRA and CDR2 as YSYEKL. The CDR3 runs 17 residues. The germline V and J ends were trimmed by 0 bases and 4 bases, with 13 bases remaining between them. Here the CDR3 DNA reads TGCGCCAGCAGCCAAGATGGGGTCTTTGCCGGGGCCAACGTCCTGACTTTC. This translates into CASSQDGVFAGANVLTF.